These 9 T cell receptor beta chains share one sample of origin, sequenced in a study of blood T cell repertoires in COVID-19. This table comes from immunoSEQ multiplex PCR, and its TCRdb copy is limited to in-frame clones, with some not included. Of under 300,000 clones in the sample, 80% to 95% were seen once. The sequencing input was PBMCs or T cells enriched from blood (not recorded which). All receptors derive from a woman under 30 who had recovered from COVID-19.

The J gene is TRBJ1-2, the V gene TRBV3-1 (or the pseudogene TRBV3-2); TRBD1 matches at 9 bases. V was clipped by 4 bases and J by 7 bases; unmatched bases: 10. Germline lookup yields CDR1 LGHDT and CDR2 YNNKEL (reference sequence). The CDR3 contains 15 residues. DNA for the CDR3: TGTGCCAGCAGCCGTGGGGGACAGGGCCCTTTTGGCTACACCTTC. It translates to CASSRGGQGPFGYTF.

V usage is TRBV9 and J usage is TRBJ1-2, with D possibly TRBD1 on 6 matching bases. V lost 2 bases and J 2 bases, leaving 19 bases between the germline ends. Germline loops: CDR1 SGDLS, CDR2 YYNGEE. The CDR3 spans 17 residues. CDR3 loop: CASSVIPRTESNYGYTF. The CDR3, as DNA: TGTGCCAGCAGCGTCATTCCCCGGACAGAATCGAACTATGGCTACACCTTC.

In this sample, this clone turned up a few times. The chain couples TRBV27 to TRBJ1-2; TRBD1 is a possible D gene (6 bases). Trimming removed 1 base from V and 4 bases from J, with 19 bases in between. Germline V gene data show CDR1 as MNHEY and CDR2 as SMNVEV (reference sequence). The CDR3 contains 17 residues. In DNA form, the CDR3 reads TGTGCCAGCAGTTTATTAGGCGGGGGGGCGTTGCGCTATGGCTACACCTTC. This gives the protein CASSLLGGGALRYGYTF.

This clone was picked up one time. In nucleotides, the CDR3 is TGTGCCAGCAGGGATTCCGGACAGTTTGGCTACACCTTC. Encoded protein: CASRDSGQFGYTF. This chain uses TRBV28 with TRBJ1-2; D is possibly TRBD1 (6 bases). Germline CDR1 reads MDHEN; CDR2 reads SYDVKM. This CDR3 has 13 residues. Trimming removed 6 bases from V and 7 bases from J, with 15 bases in between.

The rearrangement links TRBV6-5 to TRBJ1-1; tentatively, D is TRBD1 (5 bases). Trimming cost V 3 bases and J 0 bases, with 11 bases left between them. The CDR3 totals 15 residues. The germline gives CDR1 MNHEY, CDR2 SVGAGI. CDR3 residues: CASSYGGEMNTEAFF. The CDR3 nucleotides are TGTGCCAGCAGTTATGGAGGGGAGATGAACACTGAAGCTTTCTTT.

The chain has TRBV5-8 and TRBJ1-2; no clear D. Germline V CDR1 and CDR2: SGHTS, YDEGEE. The CDR3 is 13 amino acids. V was clipped by 4 bases and J by 4 bases, with 11 bases between them. This CDR3 is CASSTAASYGYTF. In nucleotides, the CDR3 is TGTGCCAGCAGCACCGCGGCTTCCTATGGCTACACCTTC.

V is TRBV4-3 and J is TRBJ2-1; 14 positions match TRBD2. The junction had 9 bases not matched to a gene; V was cut back by 3 bases and J by 2 bases. The CDR3 length is 19 residues. From germline, CDR1 is LGHNA and CDR2 YSLEER. The CDR3 spells CASSQEGLAGGPPYNEQFF. For the CDR3, the DNA is TGCGCCAGCAGCCAGGAAGGACTAGCGGGGGGTCCCCCCTACAATGAGCAGTTCTTC.

This clone has a handful of counts. The rearrangement links TRBV9 to TRBJ1-5, with D perhaps matching TRBD1 (5 bases). CDR3 length equals 14 residues. The ends were cut back, 0 bases at V and 11 bases at J, with 15 bases in the middle. Germline V gene lookup returns CDR1 SGDLS and CDR2 YYNGEE. In DNA, the CDR3 is TGTGCCAGCAGCGTAGTGGGGCGGCATTGGGCCCAGCATTTT. Translating gives CASSVVGRHWAQHF. The entire variable domain, with the rest obtained from reference TRBV9 and TRBJ1-5, is as follows: DSGVTQTPKHLITATGQRVTLRCSPRSGDLSVYWYQQSLDQGLQFLIQYYNGEERAKGNILERFSAQQFPDLHSELNLSSLELGDSALYFCASSVVGRHWAQHFGDGTRLSIL.

The chain carries TRBV3-1 (or the pseudogene TRBV3-2) and TRBJ1-1, with D perhaps TRBD1 (6 bases). V lost 1 base and J lost 8, with 11 bases in between. The CDR3 has 13 amino acids. Germline V gene data show CDR1 as LGHDT and CDR2 as YNNKEL (reference sequence). CDR3 protein: CASSQGTVEEAFF. CDR3 coding DNA: TGTGCCAGCAGCCAAGGGACAGTAGAAGAAGCTTTCTTT.